This T cell receptor (beta chain) was captured in a study of blood T cell repertoires in COVID-19. On the study more broadly: Samples came from the United States, Italy and Spain, spanning acute and convalescent COVID-19. PBMCs, B-cell-depleted T cells, or T cells provided the cDNA or gDNA that made up the material.

In regard to this clone: A junction boundary mismatches the germline segment, possibly from a read error. Other DNA sequences in the same sample also yield this CDR3.

Germline V gene sequence: CDR1 MNHEY, CDR2 SVGAGI. CDR3 length: 15 amino acids. Source study methods: Reference gene primer amplification yielded estimated nucleated cell counts. Sequencing used immunoSEQ multiplex PCR; TCRdb keeps in-frame clones, though not all of them. V, J and clone size are taken as reported in that table, and D and trimming were inferred from the DNA itself. The sample holds 60,000 to 75,000 clones, around four fifths seen once. The receptor comes from a human donor in a cohort sampled during active COVID-19. Sequencing was carried out using peripheral blood. The genes are TRBV6-5 and TRBJ2-7; 11 bases match TRBD2. The CDR3 DNA reads as TGCGCCAGCAGCCCCGGGACTAGCGGAAACTACGAGCAGTACTTC. It is translated as CASSPGTSGNYEQYF.